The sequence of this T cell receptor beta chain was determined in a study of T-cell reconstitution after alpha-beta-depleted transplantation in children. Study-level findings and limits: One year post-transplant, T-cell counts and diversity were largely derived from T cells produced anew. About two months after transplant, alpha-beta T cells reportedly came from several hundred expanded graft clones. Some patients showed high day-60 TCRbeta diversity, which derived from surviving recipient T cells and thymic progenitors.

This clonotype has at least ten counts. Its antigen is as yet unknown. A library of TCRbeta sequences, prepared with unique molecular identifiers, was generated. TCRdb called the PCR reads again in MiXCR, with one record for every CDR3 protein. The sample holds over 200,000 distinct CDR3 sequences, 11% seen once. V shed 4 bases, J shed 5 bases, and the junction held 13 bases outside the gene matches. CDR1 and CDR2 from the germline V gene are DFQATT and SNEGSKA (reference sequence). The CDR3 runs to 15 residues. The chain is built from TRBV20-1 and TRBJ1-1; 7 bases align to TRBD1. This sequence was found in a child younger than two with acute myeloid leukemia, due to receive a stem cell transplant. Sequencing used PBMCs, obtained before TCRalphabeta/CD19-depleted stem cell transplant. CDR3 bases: TGCAGTGCTACCCCCTTACAGGGGTGGGGAACTGAAGCTTTCTTT. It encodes CSATPLQGWGTEAFF.